These 26 T cell receptor beta chains originate from one sample sequenced in a study of technical replicates of blood from a few donors. Sequenced by immunoSEQ multiplex PCR; TCRdb stores in-frame clones only, minus some. The sample contains roughly 68,000 clones, around 90% of which appear only once. Sequencing was done on a sample of PBMCs. Source of these receptors: a human donor in good health. Some clones in this sample may be carry-over from other donors' samples.

This clone was observed a handful of times. The rearrangement links TRBV29-1 to TRBJ1-2; 9 bases are a match to TRBD1. This CDR3 is built from 12 residues. V gave up 8 bases and J gave up 3 bases; unmatched junction bases: 4. Per the germline V gene, CDR1 is SQVTM and CDR2 is ANQGSEA. In DNA form, the CDR3 reads TGCAGCATCCGGGACAGGGACTATGGCTACACCTTC. Protein product: CSIRDRDYGYTF.

The CDR3 DNA sequence: TGTGCCAAGGAGGTCTATGGCTACACCTTC. Residues: CAKEVYGYTF. J is TRBJ1-2 and V is TRBV21-1. TRBV21-1 is a known pseudogene. This CDR3 has 10 amino acids.

The gene calls are TRBV6-6 and TRBJ2-1; the match to TRBD2 covers 13 bases. The V gene end was trimmed by 4 bases and the J gene end by 7 bases; junction bases not matched to a gene: 4. In germline, CDR1 is MNHNY, CDR2 SVGAGI (reference sequence). This CDR3 comprises 15 residues. In DNA, the CDR3 is TGTGCCAGCAGTTCGGGACTAGCGGGAATGAATGAGCAGTTCTTC. This translates into CASSSGLAGMNEQFF.

The chain couples TRBV10-3 to TRBJ2-3; TRBD2 matches 14 bases. The CDR3 runs 15 residues. V gave up 6 bases and J gave up 5 bases; unmatched junction bases: 4. The germline V gene has CDR1 ENHRY and CDR2 SYGVKD. The CDR3 DNA sequence: TGTGCCATCAGAAGGACTAGCGGGGGGTTAGATACGCAGTATTTT. Translating gives CAIRRTSGGLDTQYF.

V and J are TRBV5-1 and TRBJ1-5, with D possibly TRBD1 on 5 matching bases. The CDR3 is made up of 15 amino acids. Per germline, CDR1 SGHRS and CDR2 YFSETQ. Trimming removed 1 base at V and 2 bases at J, with 10 bases between. CDR3: CASSLYGGGNQPQHF. The CDR3 DNA follows: TGCGCCAGCAGCTTGTACGGGGGTGGCAATCAGCCCCAGCATTTT.

The chain carries TRBV4-3 and TRBJ2-5, with D possibly being TRBD2 (6 bases). The V gene's germline CDR1 is LGHNA and CDR2 YSLEER. Trimming removed 4 bases at V and 1 base at J, with 16 bases between. This CDR3 region has 16 residues. The CDR3 reads CASSRSGATFQETQYF. CDR3 in DNA: TGCGCCAGCAGCCGATCGGGAGCGACCTTCCAAGAGACCCAGTACTTC.

The chain recombines TRBV7-2 with TRBJ1-1; the D is unclear. CDR3 size: 12 residues. CDR1 and CDR2 from the germline V gene are SGHTA and FQGNSA. Trimming shortened V by 5 bases and J by 5 bases, and 9 bases separated the two germline ends. The CDR3: CASSPQVTEAFF. The CDR3 coding sequence is TGTGCCAGCAGCCCGCAGGTGACTGAAGCTTTCTTT.

The chain is built from TRBV10-3 and TRBJ2-7, with 10 positions matching TRBD1. CDR3 length equals 13 residues. CDR1 and CDR2 from the germline V gene are ENHRY and SYGVKD. J lost 6 bases, V lost 7 bases, and 6 bases had no gene match. This CDR3 is CAITRQGASEQYF. CDR3 bases: TGTGCCATCACCAGACAGGGGGCGTCCGAGCAGTACTTC.

V gene TRBV4-2 combines with J gene TRBJ1-2, with D possibly TRBD1 on 6 matching bases. In germline, CDR1 is LGHNA, CDR2 YNFKEQ. Trimming pared 4 bases from V and 2 bases from J, leaving 20 bases between. The CDR3 is 17 amino acids. The CDR3 loop is CASSREQRTGTNYGYTF. CDR3 sequence (DNA): TGTGCCAGCAGCCGGGAGCAACGTACAGGGACAAACTATGGCTACACCTTC.

V usage is TRBV5-8 and J usage is TRBJ1-2; D might be TRBD1 (5 bases). Germline V CDR1 and CDR2: SGHTS, YDEGEE. Between the trimmed V and J ends, which lost 3 bases and 5 bases, there was a span of 8 bases. CDR3 size: 12 residues. The CDR3 DNA is TGTGCCAGCAGCTCACAGGCGTATGGCTACACCTTC. Its translation: CASSSQAYGYTF.

This clone showed up just once. The chain recombines TRBV5-4 with TRBJ2-7, with TRBD1 matching over 8 bases. Per germline, CDR1 SGHNT and CDR2 YYREEE (reference sequence). This CDR3 comprises 14 residues. V dropped 4 bases and J dropped 1; count of bases not matched to a gene: 4. DNA of the CDR3: TGTGCCAGCAGCAATGGACAGGGTTCCTACGAGCAGTACTTC. This codes for CASSNGQGSYEQYF.

This chain uses TRBV29-1 with TRBJ1-4; no definite D call. Per the germline V gene, CDR1 is SQVTM and CDR2 is ANQGSEA. This CDR3 is built from 18 residues. V was clipped by 2 bases and J by 0 bases, with 19 bases between them. The CDR3 nucleotides read TGCAGCGTTGAAATCGTTGGTGGAGGGCCTGCAACTAATGAAAAACTGTTTTTT. Its protein is CSVEIVGGGPATNEKLFF.

Written as DNA, the CDR3 is TGTGCCAGCAGCCTGGTGAATACCAGGGGGCGCCGAGAGACCCAGTACTTC. It specifies CASSLVNTRGRRETQYF. The gene calls are TRBV7-2 and TRBJ2-5; 8 bases agree with TRBD1. V lost 5 bases to trimming and J lost 4 bases; unmatched junction nucleotides: 15. Germline values: CDR1 SGHTA, CDR2 FQGNSA. The CDR3 consists of 17 residues.

This clone was counted only a few times. The gene calls are TRBV5-1 and TRBJ2-3; 11 bases match TRBD1. The V gene's germline CDR1 is SGHRS and CDR2 YFSETQ. J was trimmed by 3 bases and V by 4 bases; bases with no gene match: 7. The CDR3 loop spans 16 amino acids. As DNA, the CDR3 is TGCGCCAGCAGCCCGGACAGGGGGCTTGTGACAGATACGCAGTATTTT. It codes for CASSPDRGLVTDTQYF.

The chain carries TRBV6-5 and TRBJ2-2; 11 nucleotides line up with TRBD2. V shed 10 bases and J 3 bases; nucleotides not matched to a gene: 4. Germline values: CDR1 MNHEY, CDR2 SVGAGI. CDR3 length: 14 amino acids. CDR3 DNA: TGTGCCATTCGACTAGCGGGGTACACCGGGGAGCTGTTTTTT. Translating gives CAIRLAGYTGELFF.

This chain joins TRBV4-3 and TRBJ2-7; 7 bases match TRBD1. The CDR3 length is 15 residues. Unmatched junction bases numbered 5, after V lost 0 bases and J lost 3 bases. Looked up from germline, CDR1 is LGHNA and CDR2 is YSLEER. CDR3 region: CASSQDLDRIYEQYF. CDR3 bases: TGCGCCAGCAGCCAAGATTTGGACAGGATCTACGAGCAGTACTTC.

The genes are TRBV5-1 and TRBJ1-2, with TRBD1 as a possible D gene (6 bases). CDR3 length equals 16 residues. Germline values: CDR1 SGHRS, CDR2 YFSETQ. Trimming left V 3 bases short and J 2 bases short, with 17 bases between. The CDR3 DNA reads as TGCGCCAGCAGCTGGGGCCTCCATAGGGGGAACTATGGCTACACCTTC. Residues: CASSWGLHRGNYGYTF.

The table lists this clone with a count of one. The chain employs TRBV6-6 and TRBJ2-7, with 7 bases lining up with TRBD1. Germline CDR1 MNHNY, CDR2 SVGAGI (reference sequence). This CDR3 region has 15 residues. Unmatched junction bases numbered 12, after V lost 7 bases and J lost 3 bases. The CDR3 loop is CASTQRTGSVYEQYF. CDR3 nucleotides: TGTGCCAGCACCCAGCGGACAGGATCGGTCTACGAGCAGTACTTC.

This chain uses TRBV7-9 with TRBJ1-2, with D perhaps TRBD1 (5 bases). The germline CDR1 and CDR2 sequences are SEHNR and FQNEAQ (reference sequence). The CDR3 covers 12 residues. The V end lost 3 bases, the J end lost 7 bases, and 9 bases lay between the germline ends. CDR3 nucleotides: TGTGCCAGCAGCTTTTCGGACATTGGCTACACCTTC. This gives the protein CASSFSDIGYTF.

The gene calls are TRBV9 and TRBJ2-2; 8 bases align to TRBD2. The germline gives CDR1 SGDLS, CDR2 YYNGEE. V lost 0 bases and J lost 0; bases outside the gene matches: 4. CDR3 size: 17 residues. The DNA for the CDR3 is TGTGCCAGCAGCGTAGTTGGTAGCGGGACGAACACCGGGGAGCTGTTTTTT. Encoded protein: CASSVVGSGTNTGELFF.

The rearrangement joins TRBV25-1 to TRBJ2-3; 7 bases are a match to TRBD2. Trimming at V came to 1 base and at J to 2 bases, leaving 9 bases not matched to a gene. Germline lookup yields CDR1 MGHDK and CDR2 SYGVNS. This CDR3 contains 17 residues. The CDR3 spells CASSELGGKSITDTQYF. DNA of the CDR3: TGTGCCAGCAGTGAATTGGGGGGGAAATCAATCACAGATACGCAGTATTTT.

J is TRBJ2-5 and V is TRBV7-3; 7 nucleotides align to TRBD2. Losses at the gene ends were 5 bases for V and 7 bases for J; bases not matched to a gene: 10. Germline CDR1 SGHTA, CDR2 FQGTGA. The CDR3 runs to 14 residues. CDR3 coding DNA: TGTGCCAGCAGCCCCTGGGGGGGGGAGGGGACCCAGTACTTC. This translates into CASSPWGGEGTQYF.

The J gene is TRBJ1-1, the V gene TRBV30; D uncertain. The CDR3 loop spans 14 amino acids. V lost 2 bases to trimming and J lost 2 bases, with 12 bases between them. Germline CDR1 reads GTSNPN; CDR2 reads SVGIG (reference sequence). The CDR3 nucleotides read TGTGCCTGGAGTACGGCAGGAGGTAACACTGAAGCTTTCTTT. Its translation is CAWSTAGGNTEAFF. Complete variable domain (other parts from reference TRBV30 and TRBJ1-1): SQTIHQWPATLVQPVGSPLSLECTVEGTSNPNLYWYRQAAGRGLQLLFYSVGIGQISSEVPQNLSASRPQDRQFILSSKKLLLSDSGFYLCAWSTAGGNTEAFFGQGTRLTVV.

V usage is TRBV5-4 and J usage is TRBJ1-1, with D perhaps matching TRBD1 (5 bases). The CDR3 sequence is 13 residues long. Germline V CDR1 and CDR2: SGHNT, YYREEE (reference sequence). V was shortened by 1 base and J by 3 bases, with 7 bases between the two germline ends. The DNA of the CDR3 is TGTGCCAGCAGCTTGTACAGGTACACTGAAGCTTTCTTT. Translated: CASSLYRYTEAFF.

The J gene is TRBJ1-3, the V gene TRBV7-2, with D unclear. V lost 5 bases, J lost 0 bases, and 11 bases lay in between. From germline, CDR1 is SGHTA and CDR2 FQGNSA. CDR3 length: 15 residues. CDR3 nucleotides: TGTGCCAGCAGCGTCAGCGAATACTCTGGAAACACCATATATTTT. As protein: CASSVSEYSGNTIYF.

The V call is TRBV7-8, the J call TRBJ2-3; 8 bases fit TRBD1. Trimming cost V 7 bases and J 3 bases; bases outside gene matches: 12. CDR3 length: 16 amino acids. Looked up from germline, CDR1 is SGHVS and CDR2 is FQNEAQ. The CDR3 here is CASTRGPDRATDTQYF. In DNA form, the CDR3 reads TGTGCCAGCACCCGGGGACCGGACAGGGCGACAGATACGCAGTATTTT.